This T cell receptor (beta chain) stems from a study of PD-1 blockade in classical Hodgkin lymphoma. Study results and caveats: Complete responders' diversity at baseline resembled that of newly diagnosed patients.

Sequencing used immunoSEQ multiplex PCR; TCRdb keeps in-frame clones, though not all of them. The sample carries approximately 41,000 clones, about 77% recorded once. Points on this clone: What it binds is not known. At one boundary the junction diverges from the germline segment, which might be a read error.

The length of the CDR3 is 14 residues. Germline V gene data show CDR1 as SEHNR and CDR2 as FQNEAQ (reference sequence). After autologous stem cell transplantation all patients relapsed, and prior brentuximab vedotin exposure differed between cohorts. V and J are TRBV7-9 and TRBJ2-3; 10 bases match TRBD2. The specimen comprised peripheral blood mononuclear cells (PBMCs), sampled at baseline. The TCR sequence derives from a human donor with classical Hodgkin lymphoma. The CDR3 nucleotides are TGTGCCAGCAGCCCTATCAAGGCTAGCGGGGGTTCCCTTTTT. It codes for CASSPIKASGGSLF.